A selection of T cell receptor beta chains follows, all from one sample in a study of cytomegalovirus exposure and HLA in healthy donors. Produced via immunoSEQ multiplex PCR; TCRdb's table is partial and in-frame only. The listing records around 110,000 clones. The sample consisted of PBMCs. The receptors here all came from a man aged 30 to 39 in good health and CMV-seronegative. Each CDR3 is given with its conserved first and last residue. A D gene is named only where the DNA matches it firmly.

v_call: TRBV19
d_call: NA
j_call: TRBJ2-5
cdr3_length: 13
cdr3_aa: CASSILAAETQYF
cdr3_nt: TGTGCCAGTAGTATTCTGGCGGCAGAGACCCAGTACTTC

v_call: TRBV5-4
d_call: NA
j_call: TRBJ2-2
cdr3_length: 15
cdr3_aa: CASSSSTRSTGELFF
cdr3_nt: TGTGCCAGCAGCTCTTCGACTAGGTCCACCGGGGAGCTGTTTTTT

v_call: TRBV5-6
d_call: NA
j_call: TRBJ2-7
cdr3_length: 12
cdr3_aa: CASSGGSYEQYF
cdr3_nt: TGTGCCAGCAGCGGCGGATCCTACGAGCAGTACTTC

v_call: TRBV5-4
d_call: TRBD1
j_call: TRBJ2-7
cdr3_length: 15
cdr3_aa: CASSGPGQEAYEQYF
cdr3_nt: TGTGCCAGCAGCGGACCGGGACAGGAGGCCTACGAGCAGTACTTC

v_call: TRBV7-6
d_call: NA
j_call: TRBJ2-3
cdr3_length: 15
cdr3_aa: CASSLGASSTDTQYF
cdr3_nt: TGTGCCAGCAGCTTAGGGGCCTCTAGCACAGATACGCAGTATTTT

v_call: TRBV19
d_call: NA
j_call: TRBJ2-3
cdr3_length: 15
cdr3_aa: CASSMGSGSTDTQYF
cdr3_nt: TGTGCCAGTAGTATGGGTAGCGGAAGCACAGATACGCAGTATTTT

v_call: TRBV5-1
d_call: NA
j_call: TRBJ1-3
cdr3_length: 15
cdr3_aa: CASSLSTASGNTIYF
cdr3_nt: TGCGCCAGCAGCTTGTCAACAGCCTCTGGAAACACCATATATTTT

v_call: TRBV5-1
d_call: TRBD1
j_call: TRBJ1-1
cdr3_length: 14
cdr3_aa: CASSIGQGNTEAFF
cdr3_nt: TGCGCCAGCAGCATAGGACAGGGCAACACTGAAGCTTTCTTT

v_call: TRBV10-3
d_call: NA
j_call: TRBJ2-5
cdr3_length: 15
cdr3_aa: CAISESGGTLETQYF
cdr3_nt: TGTGCCATCAGTGAGTCGGGGGGGACATTAGAGACCCAGTACTTC

v_call: TRBV14
d_call: NA
j_call: TRBJ2-2
cdr3_length: 16
cdr3_aa: CASSQVRTANTGELFF
cdr3_nt: TGTGCCAGCAGCCAAGTTAGGACAGCGAACACCGGGGAGCTGTTTTTT

v_call: TRBV7-2
d_call: TRBD1
j_call: TRBJ2-7
cdr3_length: 13
cdr3_aa: CASSFWDSYEQYF
cdr3_nt: TGTGCCAGCAGCTTTTGGGACAGTTACGAGCAGTACTTC

v_call: TRBV28
d_call: TRBD1
j_call: TRBJ2-7
cdr3_length: 15
cdr3_aa: CASRPPGQGPYEQYF
cdr3_nt: TGTGCCAGCAGGCCTCCGGGACAGGGCCCCTACGAGCAGTACTTC

v_call: TRBV27
d_call: NA
j_call: TRBJ1-5
cdr3_length: 17
cdr3_aa: CASSLSGGGRHYQPQHF
cdr3_nt: TGTGCCAGCAGTTTATCCGGCGGGGGCCGGCATTATCAGCCCCAGCATTTT

v_call: TRBV4-1
d_call: NA
j_call: TRBJ1-1
cdr3_length: 14
cdr3_aa: CASSPVGQNTEAFF
cdr3_nt: TGCGCCAGCAGCCCTGTGGGACAGAACACTGAAGCTTTCTTT

v_call: TRBV6-6
d_call: TRBD2
j_call: TRBJ2-3
cdr3_length: 16
cdr3_aa: CASSYSVQRGIDTQYF
cdr3_nt: TGTGCCAGCAGTTACTCGGTCCAGCGGGGAATAGATACGCAGTATTTT

v_call: TRBV6-5
d_call: NA
j_call: TRBJ2-1
cdr3_length: 15
cdr3_aa: CASSYRRTGRNEQFF
cdr3_nt: TGTGCCAGCAGTTACCGCCGCACAGGGAGAAATGAGCAGTTCTTC

v_call: TRBV4-2
d_call: TRBD1
j_call: TRBJ1-5
cdr3_length: 15
cdr3_aa: CASSQGQGEDQPQHF
cdr3_nt: TGTGCCAGCAGCCAGGGACAGGGAGAGGATCAGCCCCAGCATTTT

v_call: TRBV6-1
d_call: TRBD1
j_call: TRBJ1-5
cdr3_length: 14
cdr3_aa: CASREDRSNQPQHF
cdr3_nt: TGTGCCAGCAGGGAGGACAGGAGCAATCAGCCCCAGCATTTT

v_call: TRBV19
d_call: TRBD1
j_call: TRBJ1-5
cdr3_length: 13
cdr3_aa: CASGRDRNQPQHF
cdr3_nt: TGTGCCAGTGGCCGGGACAGAAATCAGCCCCAGCATTTT

v_call: TRBV4-2
d_call: TRBD1
j_call: TRBJ1-2
cdr3_length: 17
cdr3_aa: CASSQPGQDYSNYGYTF
cdr3_nt: TGTGCCAGCAGCCAACCCGGACAGGACTACTCTAACTATGGCTACACCTTC

v_call: TRBV7-8
d_call: TRBD2
j_call: TRBJ2-7
cdr3_length: 15
cdr3_aa: CASSLLSGDSYEQYF
cdr3_nt: TGTGCCAGCAGCTTATTAAGCGGGGATTCCTACGAGCAGTACTTC

v_call: TRBV2
d_call: NA
j_call: TRBJ2-3
cdr3_length: 12
cdr3_aa: CASSEASDTQYF
cdr3_nt: TGTGCCAGCAGTGAAGCCTCAGATACGCAGTATTTT

v_call: TRBV19
d_call: NA
j_call: TRBJ1-5
cdr3_length: 14
cdr3_aa: CASRSRQSNQPQHF
cdr3_nt: TGTGCCAGTAGGTCGAGACAGTCGAATCAGCCCCAGCATTTT

v_call: TRBV28
d_call: NA
j_call: TRBJ1-2
cdr3_length: 15
cdr3_aa: CASSLVGRDRVGYTF
cdr3_nt: TGTGCCAGCAGTTTAGTAGGGAGGGATCGGGTTGGCTACACCTTC

v_call: TRBV4-3
d_call: NA
j_call: TRBJ1-3
cdr3_length: 18
cdr3_aa: CASSQEIRVTYSGNTIYF
cdr3_nt: TGCGCCAGCAGCCAAGAGATTCGGGTTACTTACTCTGGAAACACCATATATTTT

v_call: TRBV5-1
d_call: TRBD2
j_call: TRBJ2-3
cdr3_length: 16
cdr3_aa: CASLPTTTSRTDTQYF
cdr3_nt: TGCGCCAGCCTACCTACGACGACTAGCCGCACAGATACGCAGTATTTT

v_call: TRBV7-9
d_call: NA
j_call: TRBJ2-2
cdr3_length: 17
cdr3_aa: CASSAFSGTTNTGELFF
cdr3_nt: TGTGCCAGCAGTGCATTTAGTGGGACAACGAACACCGGGGAGCTGTTTTTT

v_call: TRBV6-5
d_call: TRBD1
j_call: TRBJ2-7
cdr3_length: 14
cdr3_aa: CASSATGGSYEQYF
cdr3_nt: TGTGCCAGCAGTGCGACAGGGGGATCCTACGAGCAGTACTTC

v_call: TRBV6-5
d_call: NA
j_call: TRBJ2-7
cdr3_length: 15
cdr3_aa: CASRGGQTRTYEQYF
cdr3_nt: TGTGCCAGCAGGGGGGGTCAGACCCGAACCTACGAGCAGTACTTC

v_call: TRBV29-1
d_call: NA
j_call: TRBJ2-5
cdr3_length: 13
cdr3_aa: CSVGTLGQETQYF
cdr3_nt: TGCAGCGTTGGGACTCTGGGACAAGAGACCCAGTACTTC

v_call: TRBV28
d_call: NA
j_call: TRBJ1-3
cdr3_length: 17
cdr3_aa: CASSSPKAGLGANTIYF
cdr3_nt: TGTGCCAGCAGTTCCCCCAAAGCGGGACTGGGGGCCAACACCATATATTTT

v_call: TRBV5-1
d_call: NA
j_call: TRBJ2-1
cdr3_length: 16
cdr3_aa: CASSLVSGGAYNEQFF
cdr3_nt: TGCGCCAGCAGCTTGGTTTCGGGGGGCGCGTACAATGAGCAGTTCTTC

v_call: TRBV9
d_call: TRBD2
j_call: TRBJ2-1
cdr3_length: 18
cdr3_aa: CASSVALAGASTPDEQFF
cdr3_nt: TGTGCCAGCAGCGTAGCTCTAGCGGGGGCGTCGACCCCAGATGAGCAGTTCTTC

v_call: TRBV2
d_call: NA
j_call: TRBJ2-1
cdr3_length: 15
cdr3_aa: CASTRRLGTFNEQFF
cdr3_nt: TGTGCCAGCACCCGGCGACTAGGGACGTTCAATGAGCAGTTCTTC

v_call: TRBV11-2
d_call: NA
j_call: TRBJ1-5
cdr3_length: 16
cdr3_aa: CASSLDGAGNNQPQHF
cdr3_nt: TGTGCCAGCAGCTTAGATGGAGCGGGTAACAATCAGCCCCAGCATTTT

v_call: TRBV14
d_call: TRBD2
j_call: TRBJ2-4
cdr3_length: 15
cdr3_aa: CASSHGGVLKNIQYF
cdr3_nt: TGTGCCAGCAGCCACGGGGGGGTCCTCAAAAACATTCAGTACTTC

v_call: TRBV7-2
d_call: TRBD1
j_call: TRBJ2-2
cdr3_length: 18
cdr3_aa: CASSLGDSLGVDTGELFF
cdr3_nt: TGTGCCAGCAGCCTGGGGGACAGCCTGGGGGTTGACACCGGGGAGCTGTTTTTT

v_call: TRBV11-2
d_call: TRBD2
j_call: TRBJ2-5
cdr3_length: 19
cdr3_aa: CASSSGDGTSGEKGETQYF
cdr3_nt: TGTGCCAGCAGCTCAGGGGACGGGACTAGCGGGGAGAAAGGAGAGACCCAGTACTTC

v_call: TRBV7-9
d_call: TRBD1
j_call: TRBJ2-5
cdr3_length: 17
cdr3_aa: CASSQPRDRVVGETQYF
cdr3_nt: TGTGCCAGCAGCCAACCCCGGGACAGGGTCGTCGGAGAGACCCAGTACTTC

v_call: TRBV9
d_call: TRBD2
j_call: TRBJ2-2
cdr3_length: 16
cdr3_aa: CASSVATSGGTGELFF
cdr3_nt: TGTGCCAGCAGCGTAGCTACCAGCGGGGGCACCGGGGAGCTGTTTTTT

v_call: TRBV18
d_call: NA
j_call: TRBJ2-7
cdr3_length: 13
cdr3_aa: CASSQQGSYEQYF
cdr3_nt: TGTGCCAGCTCGCAACAGGGTAGCTACGAGCAGTACTTC

v_call: TRBV15
d_call: TRBD1
j_call: TRBJ2-2
cdr3_length: 15
cdr3_aa: CATSRGQGYTGELFF
cdr3_nt: TGTGCCACCAGCAGGGGACAGGGTTACACCGGGGAGCTGTTTTTT

v_call: TRBV5-6
d_call: NA
j_call: TRBJ1-2
cdr3_length: 15
cdr3_aa: CASSLRQALNYGYTF
cdr3_nt: TGTGCCAGCAGCTTGCGTCAGGCCCTCAACTATGGCTACACCTTC

v_call: TRBV9
d_call: NA
j_call: TRBJ2-2
cdr3_length: 16
cdr3_aa: CASSVFRTQNTGELFF
cdr3_nt: TGTGCCAGCAGCGTCTTTAGGACACAGAACACCGGGGAGCTGTTTTTT

v_call: TRBV27
d_call: TRBD2
j_call: TRBJ2-4
cdr3_length: 14
cdr3_aa: CASSFGGAKNIQYF
cdr3_nt: TGTGCCAGCAGTTTCGGGGGGGCCAAAAACATTCAGTACTTC

v_call: TRBV29-1
d_call: TRBD1
j_call: TRBJ2-2
cdr3_length: 14
cdr3_aa: CSARTGVNTGELFF
cdr3_nt: TGCAGCGCTAGGACAGGGGTGAACACCGGGGAGCTGTTTTTT

v_call: TRBV7-9
d_call: NA
j_call: TRBJ2-2
cdr3_length: 15
cdr3_aa: CASRPGAANTGELFF
cdr3_nt: TGTGCCAGCAGACCAGGGGCCGCGAACACCGGGGAGCTGTTTTTT

v_call: TRBV15
d_call: NA
j_call: TRBJ1-5
cdr3_length: 14
cdr3_aa: CATSRGTSYQPQHF
cdr3_nt: TGTGCCACCAGCAGAGGGACATCCTATCAGCCCCAGCATTTT

v_call: TRBV4-2
d_call: TRBD1
j_call: TRBJ2-7
cdr3_length: 15
cdr3_aa: CASSQARDSSYEQYF
cdr3_nt: TGTGCCAGCAGCCAAGCCAGGGACAGCTCCTACGAGCAGTACTTC

v_call: TRBV19
d_call: TRBD1
j_call: TRBJ2-1
cdr3_length: 15
cdr3_aa: CASSLRDRDHNEQFF
cdr3_nt: TGTGCCAGTAGCCTCCGGGACAGGGACCACAATGAGCAGTTCTTC